Listed here are 27 T cell receptor beta chains from one sample, sequenced in a study of T cells in Graves' hyperthyroidism and ophthalmopathy (dated by TCRdb to the late 2010s). To prepare the library, multiplex PCR was applied. Sequenced on an Illumina HiSeq 2000. The TCR beta CDR3 regions were amplified from RNA transcripts. A first-round RT-PCR of the TCR CDR3 used the HTBI primer set with the Qiagen OneStep RT-PCR kit. TCRdb reprocessed the public reads (quality trimming at Q25 with fastp, clone calling with MiXCR) and kept in-frame beta chains. Rows merge per CDR3 protein into single entries with the most common DNA and genes. This sample has approximately 210,000 distinct CDR3 sequences in its table, and roughly a sixth of those were observed once. The ten largest clones take up 50% of the sample. The specimen was blood. The receptors here all came from a man aged 45-65 years with Graves' hyperthyroidism.

The V and J genes are TRBV7-2 and TRBJ2-3; the match to TRBD1 covers 7 bases. CDR3 size: 14 residues. With 5 bases clipped from V and 3 bases from J, the junction kept 5 bases outside the gene matches. Germline values: CDR1 SGHTA, CDR2 FQGNSA. Here the CDR3 reads CASSPQGVTDTQYF. DNA for the CDR3: TGTGCCAGCAGCCCCCAGGGGGTAACAGATACGCAGTATTTT.

The chain is built from TRBV11-2 and TRBJ2-2; no clear D. Trimming stripped 4 bases from V and 3 bases from J, with 12 bases between. The CDR3 totals 15 residues. The germline gives CDR1 SGHAT, CDR2 FQNNGV. The CDR3 is CASSSRGRHTGELFF. CDR3 nucleotides: TGTGCCAGCAGCTCCCGAGGTCGCCACACCGGGGAGCTGTTTTTT.

This clonotype was seen at least ten times. V usage is TRBV28 and J usage is TRBJ2-1; D gene ambiguous. Trimming left V 4 bases short and J 6 bases short, with 10 bases between. The germline V gene encodes CDR1 MDHEN and CDR2 SYDVKM. The CDR3 is 13 amino acids. In nucleotides, the CDR3 is TGTGCCAGCAGTTCCAGGTCCCGCAATGAGCAGTTCTTC. Amino acid sequence: CASSSRSRNEQFF.

A few counts support this clonotype. The chain employs TRBV5-1 and TRBJ1-2, with 9 nucleotides matching TRBD1. This CDR3 spans 15 amino acids. V gave up 5 bases and J gave up 1 base; unmatched junction bases: 6. Looked up from germline, CDR1 is SGHRS and CDR2 is YFSETQ. For the CDR3, the DNA is TGCGCCAGCAGTTTCGGACAGGGGAATAACTATGGCTACACCTTC. As protein: CASSFGQGNNYGYTF.

As for this clonotype: This may stem from a read error, because a much larger clone lies one nucleotide away. CDR3 loop: CASSTRLHSGTAAFF. The CDR3 nucleotides are TGTGCCAGTAGTACTAGACTGCACTCGGGCACTGCAGCTTTCTTT. The chain joins TRBV19 to TRBJ1-1; D gene uncertain. The CDR3 spans 15 residues. Per the germline V gene, CDR1 is LNHDA and CDR2 is SQIVND (reference sequence).

This clonotype was recorded at least ten times. The V and J genes are TRBV5-1 and TRBJ2-7; 9 bases line up with TRBD1. Germline-derived CDR1 and CDR2 are SGHRS and YFSETQ. J lost 2 bases, V lost 6 bases, and 6 bases had no gene match. The CDR3 is made up of 14 amino acids. The CDR3 reads CASTNDRGAYEQYF. CDR3 coding DNA: TGCGCCAGCACCAATGACAGGGGGGCCTACGAGCAGTACTTC.

Comment on this clonotype: Given a much more abundant clone one base away, this may be a read error. This rearrangement joins TRBV12-3 or TRBV12-4 to TRBJ2-1; 7 bases are shared with TRBD1. CDR3 length: 15 amino acids. The CDR3 nucleotides read TGTGCCAGCAGTTTCGGCCCGGGACAGTACAATGAGCAGCTCTTC. This sequence encodes CASSFGPGQYNEQLF.

This clonotype has a count of ten or more. The DNA of the CDR3 is TGTGCCAGCAGCACGCGGGACGGCAGCTCCTACGAGCAGTACTTC. As protein: CASSTRDGSSYEQYF. V is TRBV11-2 and J is TRBJ2-7, with D perhaps TRBD2 (6 bases). This CDR3 spans 15 amino acids. Trimming took 5 bases from V and 0 from J, leaving 14 bases between them. CDR1 is SGHAT and CDR2 is FQNNGV in the germline V gene.

The CDR3 spells CASSIRVGNSPLHF. For the CDR3, the DNA is TGTGCCAGCAGCATTCGGGTTGGCAATTCACCCCTCCACTTT. The chain carries TRBV9 and TRBJ1-6; no definite D call. The CDR3 covers 14 residues. The V end was cut by 4 bases, the J end by 7 bases, with 12 bases between. Germline CDR1 and CDR2: SGDLS and YYNGEE.

At least ten counts were recorded for this clonotype. The chain carries TRBV27 and TRBJ2-3; a weak D match, TRBD1 (6 bases). CDR3 length: 14 amino acids. Trimming cost V 3 bases and J 3 bases, with 10 bases left between them. The V gene's germline CDR1 is MNHEY and CDR2 SMNVEV (reference sequence). The chain's CDR3 is CASSLRQVTDTQYF. The CDR3 DNA follows: TGTGCCAGCAGTTTGCGACAGGTTACAGATACGCAGTATTTT.

This clonotype was seen at least ten times. The chain employs TRBV10-3 and TRBJ1-1; D gene uncertain. Trimming left V 5 bases short and J 3 bases short, with 13 bases between. This CDR3 spans 14 amino acids. Germline loops: CDR1 ENHRY, CDR2 SYGVKD. CDR3 region: CAISLQQRDTEAFF. In DNA form, the CDR3 reads TGTGCCATCAGTTTACAACAAAGGGACACTGAAGCTTTCTTT.

This clonotype was seen a handful of times. The V gene is TRBV9, the J gene TRBJ2-2; D may be TRBD1 or TRBD2 (5 bases each). V was cut by 4 bases and J by 3 bases, with 13 bases left in between. This CDR3 is built from 15 residues. Germline assignment: CDR1 SGDLS and CDR2 YYNGEE. CDR3: CASSISGRDTGELFF. CDR3 bases: TGTGCCAGCAGCATTTCGGGACGAGACACCGGGGAGCTGTTTTTT.

This clonotype was recorded once. The V gene is TRBV6-9, the J gene TRBJ2-7, with 7 bases aligning to TRBD1. V shed 3 bases and J 2 bases; nucleotides not matched to a gene: 10. This CDR3 has 16 amino acids. The germline V gene encodes CDR1 MNHGY and CDR2 SVAAGI. The CDR3 DNA is TGTGCCAGCAGTTACCTTAGGGGGCCGAGACCCTACGAGCAGTACTTC. Amino acid sequence: CASSYLRGPRPYEQYF.

This clonotype came up many times. The chain uses TRBV11-3 and TRBJ2-3; a weak D match, TRBD1 (5 bases). The germline V gene encodes CDR1 SGHNT and CDR2 YENEEA. The CDR3 totals 15 residues. V lost 4 bases and J lost 2, with 13 bases in between. CDR3 coding DNA: TGTGCCAGCAGCTACCCCGTGGGGCCCACAGATACGCAGTATTTT. Protein: CASSYPVGPTDTQYF.

In its sample, this clonotype was seen many times. The chain has TRBV30 and TRBJ2-2; D unclear. The germline V gene encodes CDR1 GTSNPN and CDR2 SVGIG (reference sequence). The CDR3 extends over 11 amino acids. Trimming removed 8 bases at V and 3 bases at J, with 7 bases between. The CDR3 here is CAGTDTGELFF. In DNA, the CDR3 is TGTGCCGGCACTGACACCGGGGAGCTGTTTTTT. The complete variable domain, with remaining parts taken from reference TRBV30 and TRBJ2-2, reads SQTIHQWPATLVQPVGSPLSLECTVEGTSNPNLYWYRQAAGRGLQLLFYSVGIGQISSEVPQNLSASRPQDRQFILSSKKLLLSDSGFYLCAGTDTGELFFGEGSRLTVL.

This clonotype was picked up many times. V is TRBV28 and J is TRBJ2-7; D might be TRBD1 or TRBD2, each matching 5 bases. This CDR3 has 17 residues. CDR1 is MDHEN and CDR2 is SYDVKM in the germline V gene. Trimming left V 6 bases short and J 3 bases short, with 24 bases between. CDR3 loop: CASSTLGKGRGFYEQYF. In nucleotides, the CDR3 is TGTGCCAGCAGCACACTCGGGAAGGGGAGAGGGTTCTACGAGCAGTACTTC.

The V gene is TRBV5-5, the J gene TRBJ2-5, with 7 bases fitting TRBD1. This CDR3 contains 13 residues. V gave up 2 bases and J gave up 4 bases; unmatched junction bases: 2. In germline, CDR1 is SGHKS, CDR2 YYEKEE (reference sequence). The CDR3 is CASSLTGVETQYF. The CDR3 DNA reads as TGTGCCAGCAGCTTAACAGGGGTAGAGACCCAGTACTTC.

The genes are TRBV6-1 and TRBJ2-7; TRBD1 agrees at 10 bases. The germline V gene has CDR1 MNHNS and CDR2 SASEGT. This CDR3 region has 15 residues. Trimming cost V 7 bases and J 0 bases; bases outside gene matches: 6. The CDR3 is CASTPGQGSSYEQYF. CDR3 in DNA: TGTGCCAGCACTCCGGGACAGGGGAGCTCCTACGAGCAGTACTTC.

In this sample, this clonotype turned up many times. The chain employs TRBV18 and TRBJ2-2; D is undetermined. There are 13 residues in the CDR3. Deletions cut 2 bases from V and 3 bases from J, with 4 bases between. Germline CDR1 is KGHSH and CDR2 is LQKENI. The CDR3 reads CASSPSDTGELFF. CDR3 in DNA: TGTGCCAGCTCACCATCCGACACCGGGGAGCTGTTTTTT.

This clonotype showed up just a few times. This chain's CDR3 is CATSRGPSNQPQHF. In DNA, the CDR3 is TGTGCCACCAGCAGGGGACCGAGCAATCAGCCCCAGCATTTT. The V gene is TRBV15, the J gene TRBJ1-5, with D maybe TRBD1 (5 bases). Trimming pared 3 bases from V and 1 base from J, leaving 7 bases between. The CDR3 sequence is 14 residues long. Germline CDR1 is LNHNV and CDR2 is YYDKDF (reference sequence).

This clonotype was detected ten times or more. J is TRBJ2-5 and V is TRBV28, with 8 bases that match TRBD2. The CDR3 spans 14 residues. V was clipped by 8 bases and J by 5 bases; unmatched bases: 10. CDR1 is MDHEN and CDR2 is SYDVKM in the germline V gene. CDR3 nucleotides: TGTGCCAGCGGCTCCAGCGGGAGTTTGGAGACCCAGTACTTC. It specifies CASGSSGSLETQYF.

This clonotype was recorded many times. V gene TRBV28 combines with J gene TRBJ2-5, with 8 bases matching TRBD1. CDR1 is MDHEN and CDR2 is SYDVKM in the germline V gene. The V and J ends lost 5 bases and 4 bases, in that order; junction bases with no gene match: 6. This CDR3 has 14 amino acids. For the CDR3, the DNA is TGTGCCAGCAGTGGACAGGGTATCTTAGAGACCCAGTACTTC. This sequence encodes CASSGQGILETQYF.

This clonotype was observed at least ten times. The CDR3 region has the DNA TGTGCCAGCAGCTCCCAGAGCCCGAATACGCAGTATTTT. This sequence encodes CASSSQSPNTQYF. The chain recombines TRBV7-2 with TRBJ2-3; D remains ambiguous. This CDR3 contains 13 residues. Germline CDR1 SGHTA, CDR2 FQGNSA. V dropped 4 bases and J dropped 7 bases, with 12 bases sitting between them.

There are many counts of this clonotype. This chain connects TRBV6-2 or TRBV6-3 to TRBJ1-6, with 9 bases fitting TRBD1. V shed 5 bases, J shed 7 bases, and the junction held 3 bases outside the gene matches. This CDR3 has 14 residues. CDR1 MNHEY and CDR2 SVGEGT come from the germline V gene. CDR3 DNA sequence: TGTGCCAGCAGTACCGGGACAGGGAATTCACCCCTCCACTTT. Its protein is CASSTGTGNSPLHF.

There are many counts of this clonotype. The chain uses TRBV4-1 and TRBJ1-2; D gene unclear. Per the germline V gene, CDR1 is MGHRA and CDR2 is YSYEKL. This CDR3 is built from 13 residues. V dropped 1 base and J dropped 7 bases, with 10 bases sitting between them. The CDR3 bases are TGCGCCAGCAGCCAAGTACCCCCGGGTGGCTACACCTTC. As protein: CASSQVPPGGYTF.

At least ten counts were recorded for this clonotype. This chain connects TRBV6-2 or TRBV6-3 to TRBJ2-1; 11 nucleotides line up with TRBD2. Germline trimming cut 2 bases from V and 10 bases from J; bases unmatched to any gene: 4. The CDR3 loop spans 14 amino acids. Germline CDR1 and CDR2: MNHEY and SVGEGT. The DNA of the CDR3 is TGTGCCAGCAGTTACCGACTAGCGGGAAGAGAGCAGTTCTTC. This gives the protein CASSYRLAGREQFF.

This clonotype has a handful of counts. The chain carries TRBV6-2 or TRBV6-3 and TRBJ1-2; TRBD1 is a possible D gene (6 bases). V was trimmed by 0 bases and J by 8 bases, leaving 10 bases between them. This CDR3 is 13 amino acids long. In germline, CDR1 is MNHEY, CDR2 SVGEGT. This chain's CDR3 is CASSYSRGAGYTF. CDR3 in DNA: TGTGCCAGCAGTTACTCGAGGGGGGCCGGCTACACCTTC.